The subject of this entry is one T cell receptor beta chain. This record belongs to a study of control samples from healthy donors and cancer patients. TCRdb's table, derived via immunoSEQ multiplex PCR, lists solely in-frame clones and lacks some. This sample has 95,000 to 150,000 clones, with about 89% found just once. The CDR3 runs to 12 residues. Trimming took off 9 bases at V and 1 base at J, with 9 bases between the two ends. Germline V gives CDR1 MDHEN, CDR2 SYDVKM. Material for sequencing was blood. V and J are TRBV28 and TRBJ2-5, with D possibly matching TRBD2 (6 bases). This clonotype originated in a woman aged 18-30 years in good health. The CDR3, as DNA: TGTGCCAGTTCTAGCGTCCAAGAGACCCAGTACTTC. It specifies CASSSVQETQYF.